Listed here are 11 T cell receptor beta chains from one sample, sequenced in a study of CD8 T cells in Susac syndrome (dated by TCRdb to between 2019 and 2020). The library came from the immunoSEQ multiplex PCR assay. RNA was extracted using the RNeasy kit, and roughly 0.45 to 1 microgram was reverse transcribed with random hexamers. TCRdb trimmed the raw reads at Q25, called clones with MiXCR and kept productive beta chains. A single entry per CDR3 protein holds the most common genes and DNA from its merged rows. The sample yields about 240,000 distinct CDR3 sequences; approximately 95% were counted once. The ten largest account for approximately 0.1% of the sample. Sequencing was carried out using CD4+ T cells from PBMCs. The source of these receptors is a human donor with Susac syndrome.

The rearrangement uses TRBV30 and TRBJ1-1; D gene uncertain. Trimming removed 2 bases at V and 8 bases at J, with 12 bases between. Germline loops: CDR1 GTSNPN, CDR2 SVGIG (reference sequence). The CDR3 has 12 residues. In DNA, the CDR3 is TGTGCCTGGAGTCCAACGGGGTGGGAAGCTTTCTTT. Protein sequence: CAWSPTGWEAFF.

CDR3 amino acids: CFIQGVTGELFF. Here the CDR3 DNA reads TGTTTCATACAGGGGGTCACCGGGGAGCTGTTTTTT. The rearrangement joins TRBV28 to TRBJ2-2; 8 bases are shared with TRBD1. CDR1 is MDHEN, CDR2 SYDVKM, per germline. This CDR3 is built from 12 residues.

This chain joins TRBV29-1 and TRBJ2-2, with D perhaps given as TRBD1 or TRBD2 (5 bases each). The germline CDR1 and CDR2 sequences are SQVTM and ANQGSEA. The CDR3 loop spans 13 amino acids. V was cut by 7 bases and J by 4 bases, with 13 bases left in between. CDR3 residues: CSAKGPRTGELFF. The CDR3, as DNA: TGCAGCGCTAAGGGACCGCGCACCGGGGAGCTGTTTTTT.

The chain has TRBV20-1 and TRBJ2-5, with D hard to call. This CDR3 is built from 13 residues. Germline V gene data show CDR1 as DFQATT and CDR2 as SNEGSKA (reference sequence). Trimming pared 5 bases from V and 5 bases from J, leaving 15 bases between. The CDR3 reads CSAPLTARETQYF. In DNA form, the CDR3 reads TGCAGTGCTCCTCTGACTGCCCGCGAGACCCAGTACTTC.

This chain uses TRBV11-3 with TRBJ1-1; no reliable D call. Per the germline V gene, CDR1 is SGHNT and CDR2 is YENEEA. The ends were cut back, 5 bases at V and 6 bases at J, with 13 bases in the middle. This CDR3 has 13 amino acids. CDR3 protein: CASSPSSRAEAFF. CDR3 nucleotide sequence: TGTGCCAGCAGCCCCTCTAGCCGGGCTGAAGCTTTCTTT.

This chain connects TRBV11-3 to TRBJ2-7, with TRBD1 matching over 10 bases. With V trimmed by 1 base and J by 6 bases, 3 bases remained unmatched. The CDR3 loop spans 14 amino acids. The V gene's germline CDR1 is SGHNT and CDR2 YENEEA. For the CDR3, the DNA is TGTGCCAGCAGCTTAGTGGGACAGGGGACCGAGCAGTACTTC. The encoded protein is CASSLVGQGTEQYF.

V is TRBV20-1 and J is TRBJ2-5; D is unresolved. Trimming shortened V by 6 bases and J by 2 bases, and 16 bases separated the two germline ends. The CDR3 extends over 14 amino acids. Germline-derived CDR1 and CDR2 are DFQATT and SNEGSKA (reference sequence). The CDR3 sequence is CSAGGLPQQETQYF. The CDR3 DNA reads as TGCAGTGCCGGCGGATTGCCCCAGCAAGAGACCCAGTACTTC.

This clonotype was recorded only once. The chain has TRBV20-1 and TRBJ2-3; 10 bases align to TRBD1. CDR1 is DFQATT and CDR2 is SNEGSKA in the germline V gene (reference sequence). This CDR3 has 17 residues. The J segment lost 0 bases and the V segment lost 7 bases, leaving 13 bases of the junction unmatched. CDR3 amino acids: CSGTPGQGTPSTDTQYF. The DNA for the CDR3 is TGCAGTGGTACCCCGGGACAGGGGACTCCTAGCACAGATACGCAGTATTTT.

This clonotype was counted only a few times. The chain has TRBV12-3 or TRBV12-4 and TRBJ1-1; D gene ambiguous. The CDR3 contains 13 residues. Trimming removed 2 bases from V and 1 base from J, with 5 bases in between. Here the CDR3 reads CASSLKGNTEAFF. The DNA of the CDR3 is TGTGCCAGCAGTTTAAAGGGGAACACTGAAGCTTTCTTT.

V gene TRBV29-1 combines with J gene TRBJ2-1, with TRBD1 as a possible D gene (5 bases). The ends were cut back, 5 bases at V and 0 bases at J, with 17 bases in the middle. CDR1 and CDR2 (germline): SQVTM, ANQGSEA. The CDR3 sequence is 16 residues long. The CDR3 sequence is CSVTVRGASSYNEQFF. CDR3 bases: TGCAGCGTTACTGTTAGGGGCGCGAGCTCCTACAATGAGCAGTTCTTC.

V usage is TRBV20-1 and J usage is TRBJ2-1, with D unclear. V was clipped by 6 bases and J by 3 bases, with 9 bases between them. The CDR3 totals 12 residues. Germline CDR1 DFQATT, CDR2 SNEGSKA (reference sequence). The CDR3, as DNA: TGCAGTGCCCCGTCAGTCTACAATGAGCAGTTCTTC. Its protein product is CSAPSVYNEQFF.